This T cell receptor beta chain was captured by sequencing in a study of blood T cell repertoires in COVID-19. On the study more broadly: Acute and convalescent COVID-19 specimens originated in the United States, Italy and Spain. Sample material is recorded as cDNA or gDNA derived from T cells, B-cell-depleted T cells, or PBMCs.

CDR3 length: 14 residues. The germline CDR1 and CDR2 sequences are MNHEY and SMNVEV (reference sequence). Trimming left V 10 bases short and J 3 bases short, with 18 bases between. Only in-frame clones appear in the TCRdb table, and some are missing; sequencing was by immunoSEQ multiplex PCR. The sample holds 200,000 to 250,000 clones, approximately 91% seen once. This rearrangement joins TRBV27 to TRBJ1-2; D is perhaps TRBD1 (5 bases). This TCR derives from a woman between 40 and 55 years old who had recovered from COVID-19. Sequencing was carried out using peripheral blood. CDR3 DNA: TGTGCCACCTTCACCGGGACTAAGGACTATGGCTACACCTTC. This translates into CATFTGTKDYGYTF.